This T cell receptor beta chain was sequenced in a study of cytotoxic CD8 clonotypes in ibrutinib-treated CLL. Only in-frame clones appear in the TCRdb table, and some are missing; sequencing was by immunoSEQ multiplex PCR. The table lists about 45,000 clones, over 50% of them singletons, with roughly 21% in the top ten. This clone was observed many times. Trimming at V came to 2 bases and at J to 2 bases, leaving 3 bases not matched to a gene. CDR3 length: 15 amino acids. The germline V gene has CDR1 MGHRA and CDR2 YSYEKL. The sample here was PBMCs, taken after 24 months of ibrutinib treatment. The chain combines TRBV4-1 with TRBJ2-1; TRBD2 matches 7 bases. The sequence derives from a human donor with chronic lymphocytic leukemia. Here the CDR3 reads CASSQKAGPYNEQFF. In nucleotides, the CDR3 is TGCGCCAGCAGCCAAAAAGCGGGGCCCTACAATGAGCAGTTCTTC.